One TCR beta chain is described in this entry. Its antigen remains unknown. The sample originates from a study of cytomegalovirus exposure and HLA in healthy donors. Study in general: The roughly 700 first-cohort repertoires shared a platform with the approximately 130 validation repertoires, as reported in a later analysis.

Study observations and caveats: Accounts indicate the classifier identified cytomegalovirus status with strong specificity and sensitivity. Cytomegalovirus association was listed for 150 to 200 TCR beta chains.

Measured with immunoSEQ multiplex PCR; TCRdb has only the in-frame clones, and not every one. The sample includes roughly 130,000 clones, roughly nine tenths of them seen just once. Germline V gives CDR1 SGHAT, CDR2 FQNNGV. J gave up 5 bases and V 5 bases, and 9 bases lay outside the gene matches. The CDR3 totals 16 residues. Source material: PBMCs. The TCR sequence derives from a woman aged 18-35 years in good health and CMV-seropositive. V gene TRBV11-2 combines with J gene TRBJ2-2; 9 bases match TRBD1. CDR3 sequence reads: CASSGTGGFFTGELFF. Here the CDR3 DNA reads TGTGCCAGCAGCGGTACAGGGGGCTTTTTTACCGGGGAGCTGTTTTTT.